Shown below are 5 T cell receptor beta chains from a single sample sequenced in a study of blood T cell repertoires in COVID-19. Repertoires were generated with immunoSEQ multiplex PCR, while TCRdb's copy carries only in-frame clones and drops some. This table has 95,000 to 150,000 clones, 90% appearing once. The sequencing sample was made of peripheral blood. Source of these receptors: a woman aged 60-75 years with COVID-19, enrolled during active disease.

The chain is built from TRBV7-9 and TRBJ1-2; TRBD1 agrees at 8 bases. Germline V gene sequence: CDR1 SEHNR, CDR2 FQNEAQ (reference sequence). The CDR3 is 14 residues long. V shed 5 bases and J 3 bases; nucleotides not matched to a gene: 5. CDR3 DNA sequence: TGTGCCAGCAGCAATAACAGGGGGGACTATGGCTACACCTTC. Its protein product is CASSNNRGDYGYTF.

The V call is TRBV15, the J call TRBJ1-3; D gene ambiguous. The germline CDR1 and CDR2 sequences are LNHNV and YYDKDF (reference sequence). The CDR3 runs to 18 residues. V lost 0 bases and J 2 bases, leaving 17 bases between the germline ends. The CDR3 reads CATSRDLFLTHPGNTIYF. The CDR3 DNA is TGTGCCACCAGCAGAGATCTATTCCTCACTCACCCTGGAAACACCATATATTTT.

The CDR3 loop reads CASSFGSRAFF. CDR3 bases: TGTGCCAGCAGTTTCGGGAGTCGGGCTTTCTTT. J is TRBJ1-1 and V is TRBV12-3 or TRBV12-4; no reliable D call. This CDR3 spans 11 amino acids. The ends were cut back, 3 bases at V and 11 bases at J, with 10 bases in the middle.

This sequence joins TRBV18 and TRBJ2-1; TRBD1 matches at 8 bases. This CDR3 region has 15 residues. The germline V gene has CDR1 KGHSH and CDR2 LQKENI. V lost 4 bases and J lost 6; bases outside the gene matches: 8. The CDR3 DNA is TGTGCCAGCTCACTGGCCGGGACAGGCCTCAATGAGCAGTTCTTC. Its protein product is CASSLAGTGLNEQFF.

The V gene is TRBV2, the J gene TRBJ1-4; tentative D call: TRBD1 (5 bases). Per germline, CDR1 SNHLY and CDR2 FYNNEI. The CDR3 covers 14 residues. The V gene lost 5 bases and the J gene lost 4 bases, with 11 bases spanning the gap. The CDR3 protein is CASSPGLGNEKLFF. DNA for the CDR3: TGTGCCAGCAGTCCGGGACTCGGTAATGAAAAACTGTTTTTT. The full variable domain, with the rest looked up from reference TRBV2 and TRBJ1-4, is EPEVTQTPSHQVTQMGQEVILRCVPISNHLYFYWYRQILGQKVEFLVSFYNNEISEKSEIFDDQFSVERPDGSNFTLKIRSTKLEDSAMYFCASSPGLGNEKLFFGSGTQLSVL.